The 11 T cell receptor beta chains listed next were all sequenced from one sample in a study of spatial heterogeneity in lung cancer. Sample time point: sample taken at primary tumor resection. TCRdb passed the 5' RACE reads through MiXCR, listing each CDR3 protein once. The sample consists of about 6,000 distinct CDR3 sequences, over 7.5% of them appearing once. Notes on the study in general: Counts of expanded intratumoral alpha and beta TCRs tracked tumor mutation counts.

These receptors have no identified antigens. Here the sequenced sample was lung tumor tissue, taken at surgery. The receptors stem from a female donor with early-stage non-small cell lung cancer.

In its sample, this clonotype was seen many times. V and J are TRBV4-2 and TRBJ1-1; D gene unclear. This CDR3 spans 20 amino acids. Between the trimmed V and J ends, which lost 0 bases and 5 bases, there was a span of 28 bases. Germline V CDR1 and CDR2: LGHNA, YNFKEQ. The CDR3 sequence: CASSQDLVGSLVPIGTEAFF. CDR3 DNA: TGTGCCAGCAGCCAAGATCTTGTGGGGAGCCTCGTCCCCATTGGGACTGAAGCTTTCTTT.

In its sample, this clonotype was seen many times. The rearrangement links TRBV10-1 to TRBJ2-7, with 9 bases identical to TRBD2. The J segment lost 2 bases and the V segment lost 3 bases, leaving 8 bases of the junction unmatched. The germline gives CDR1 WNHNN, CDR2 SYGVQD (reference sequence). This CDR3 has 16 amino acids. The CDR3 is CASSDLSGGRPYEQYF. CDR3 DNA: TGCGCCAGCAGTGACCTTAGCGGGGGTCGACCCTACGAGCAGTACTTC.

The sample holds a few counts of this clonotype. The chain combines TRBV20-1 with TRBJ1-5, with 10 bases lining up with TRBD1. This CDR3 is built from 13 residues. The ends lost 3 bases at V and 6 bases at J; junction bases unmatched: 2. Germline V gives CDR1 DFQATT, CDR2 SNEGSKA (reference sequence). The CDR3 coding sequence is TGCAGTGCTAGCCGGGACAGGGGTCAGCCCCAGCATTTT. Amino acids: CSASRDRGQPQHF.

Judged by abundance, this clonotype is medium-sized (0.01 to 0.1%). CDR3 in DNA: TGTGCCACCAGCAGAGATCACGCGGAGCCCGAGCAGTACTTC. Protein: CATSRDHAEPEQYF. This rearrangement joins TRBV15 to TRBJ2-7; the D is unclear. The germline V and J ends were trimmed by 0 bases and 6 bases, with 12 bases remaining between them. This CDR3 is 14 amino acids long. Germline loops: CDR1 LNHNV, CDR2 YYDKDF (reference sequence).

The chain combines TRBV12-3 or TRBV12-4 with TRBJ2-7; unclear D gene. The CDR3 has 12 amino acids. V dropped 5 bases and J dropped 7 bases, with 12 bases sitting between them. The CDR3 region is CASSPTSREQYF. CDR3 nucleotides: TGTGCCAGCAGTCCGACGTCCCGAGAGCAGTACTTC.

This clonotype showed up many times. The chain employs TRBV7-2 and TRBJ1-5; D is perhaps TRBD1 (5 bases). The CDR3 is 13 residues long. Trimming removed 4 bases from V and 7 bases from J, with 11 bases in between. Germline V CDR1 and CDR2: SGHTA, FQGNSA. This CDR3 is CASSSTREQPQHF. CDR3 nucleotide sequence: TGTGCCAGCAGCTCGACCAGGGAACAGCCCCAGCATTTT. Drawing the rest from reference TRBV7-2 and TRBJ1-5, the complete variable domain is GAGVSQSPSNKVTEKGKDVELRCDPISGHTALYWYRQSLGQGLEFLIYFQGNSAPDKSGLPSDRFSAERTGGSVSTLTIQRTQQEDSAVYLCASSSTREQPQHFGDGTRLSIL.

This clonotype is termed medium-sized. The chain employs TRBV27 and TRBJ2-7, with TRBD1 matching 8 bases. Germline-derived CDR1 and CDR2 are MNHEY and SMNVEV (reference sequence). The CDR3 length is 15 residues. V lost 0 bases, J lost 2 bases, and 3 bases stayed unmatched. The CDR3: CASSLSWTGTYEQYF. Written as DNA, the CDR3 is TGTGCCAGCAGTTTATCCTGGACAGGGACCTACGAGCAGTACTTC.

This clonotype has only a few counts. The chain couples TRBV15 to TRBJ2-3, with D possibly TRBD2 on 5 matching bases. Germline V gene lookup returns CDR1 LNHNV and CDR2 YYDKDF (reference sequence). CDR3 length: 12 residues. Trimming removed 4 bases from V and 6 bases from J, with 8 bases in between. CDR3 coding DNA: TGTGCCACCAGCACCCCGGGGGATACGCAGTATTTT. It codes for CATSTPGDTQYF.

The chain joins TRBV6-5 to TRBJ1-2; 9 positions match TRBD1. J gave up 7 bases and V 4 bases, and 10 bases lay outside the gene matches. The CDR3 loop spans 15 amino acids. Germline V gives CDR1 MNHEY, CDR2 SVGAGI. CDR3 region: CASSSPRTGDAGYTF. CDR3 DNA sequence: TGTGCCAGCAGTTCCCCTCGGACAGGGGACGCTGGCTACACCTTC.

This clonotype is large in the sample. V and J are TRBV20-1 and TRBJ2-7; 9 nucleotides agree with TRBD1. The CDR3 sequence is 14 residues long. The V gene's germline CDR1 is DFQATT and CDR2 SNEGSKA (reference sequence). J gave up 1 base and V 2 bases, and 3 bases lay outside the gene matches. This chain's CDR3 is CSARWGQGSYEQYF. CDR3 DNA: TGCAGTGCTAGATGGGGACAGGGTTCCTACGAGCAGTACTTC.

V gene TRBV5-1 combines with J gene TRBJ1-2; D unresolved. The CDR3 is made up of 14 amino acids. V was cut by 0 bases and J by 6 bases, with 12 bases left in between. CDR1 is SGHRS, CDR2 YFSETQ, per germline. The CDR3 region is CASSLAWDFDGYTF. The CDR3 DNA reads TGCGCCAGCAGCTTGGCCTGGGATTTCGATGGCTACACCTTC.